This TCR beta chain stems from a study of blood T cells in healthy people across ages (dated by TCRdb to 2013 to 2016). Study-wide context: In model experiments, roughly one uniquely barcoded TCR beta cDNA molecule per two T cells was captured by template switching. Age-related changes in TCR beta repertoire diversity were measured in the study by deep sequencing normalized with unique cDNA molecular identifiers. Donors were grouped into four age groups: young (average about 15 years), middle-aged (about 40), aged (roughly 62) and long-lived (approximately 75). To avoid experimental bias, donors of different ages were distributed randomly across sequencing lanes. Two additional independent replicas of 1 million unique cDNA reads from the same blood draw were analyzed for two donors (one aged 18 to 30 and one aged 80 or older).

CDR1 and CDR2 (SGHDN, FVKESK) derive from the germline V gene. Clipping removes 4 bases from V and 12 bases from J, with 23 as the unmatched junction base count. The CDR3, from cysteine to phenylalanine, totals 18 residues. The entry retains the CDR3 DNA only, 54 bases that are in frame from base 1. Broad study findings and their caveats: As age increased, observed TCR beta diversity per million T cells dropped in a roughly linear way, and a significant reduction was already evident by age about 40. Bulk unsorted PBMC profiling prevented conclusive comparison of naive and antigen-experienced compartments. Donor CMV infection status was unknown, potentially confounding age-related changes in expanded clonotypes. The percentage of naive T cells measured by flow cytometry correlated strongly with observed TCR beta diversity. Compared with the aged group, more naive CD4+ T cells, fewer expanded clones and increased TCR diversity were shown by the long-lived group, suggesting age selection. Estimates of total diversity based on one million sequenced T cells were regarded as lower bounds and as underestimates.

The donors were 40 or so Caucasian individuals from Russia, aged 6 to 90 years, who were systemically healthy. Each donor gave about 9.7 milliliters of peripheral blood, drawn into EDTA-treated Vacutainer tubes. Ficoll-Paque density-gradient centrifugation was used to isolate PBMCs, with at least 7 million obtained per sample. Total RNA was extracted from PBMCs with Trizol reagent, with at least 5 micrograms obtained per sample. Naive CD45RAhigh/CD27high T cell percentages were measured by flow cytometry on a PBMC aliquot from every donor. In its sample, this clonotype was seen a few times. The target of this receptor is not known. Per-nucleotide qualities are absent, and no much larger clonotype sits a single base away. Library preparation was by 5' RACE. Sequencer: Illumina HiSeq 2500. The second PCR ran for about 6 to 12 cycles and used a J-beta primer mix along with a sample-barcoded 5' primer. A unique molecular identifier was introduced onto each TCR beta cDNA molecule by a template-switch 5' adaptor carrying 12 random nucleotides. Each sample yielded at least 3 million CDR3-containing paired-end reads. The Mint cDNA synthesis kit, primed by a TRBC-specific oligonucleotide, was used to synthesize first-strand cDNA from all RNA. Following uracil-DNA glycosylase treatment, a first 18-cycle PCR with universal primers M1SS and BC2_uni_R was performed on all cDNA. Concerning the study's data processing: Each sample was normalized by randomly selecting 1 million high-quality reads, each carrying a distinct molecular identifier. Instead of being binned into consensus sequences, reads that shared molecular identifiers were thrown out. MiTCR, with a Q25 quality threshold and the strictest error-elimination algorithm, was used for CDR3 identification, clonotype clustering and error correction. A nonparametric unseen species model with Euler transformation was used to estimate lower-bound total TCR beta diversity. TCRdb reprocessed the public reads (quality trimming at Q25 with fastp, clone calling with MiXCR) and kept in-frame beta chains. For every CDR3 protein sequence, its rows merge into one entry that carries the most common genes and DNA. These V and J calls are TCRdb output, not the study's own analysis. The sample records fewer than 2,000,000 distinct CDR3 sequences, about 32% of which are singletons. Of the sample, around 10% falls within the top ten clones.

Sequenced material: blood. The sequence joins TRBV14 to TRBJ2-1; TRBD1 fits 8 bases in the junction. The sequence was collected from a woman between 25 and 40 years old in good health. CDR3 sequence: CASSPPARWAGGANVQFF. The DNA sequence is given as TGTGCCAGCAGCCCGCCCGCCCGTTGGGCAGGGGGCGCGAACGTGCAGTTCTTC.